What follows is one T cell receptor (beta chain) and its context. Its cognate antigen is unknown. Since a much larger clone is just one base distant, this may be a read error. The entry originates in a study of blood T cells in healthy people across ages. Study-level results: Any changes in expanded clonotypes were possibly confounded, as donor CMV status remained unknown.

Each of the donors had roughly 9.3 milliliters of peripheral blood drawn into EDTA-treated Vacutainer tubes. PBMCs were isolated at a quantity of at least 7 million per sample. Through a sample-barcoded 5' primer and a J-beta primer mix, a second PCR was run for roughly 6 to 12 cycles. A single record per CDR3 protein comes from TCRdb applying MiXCR to the 5' RACE reads. Of about 730,000 distinct CDR3 sequences in the sample, roughly 41% were seen once. The CDR3 has 14 residues. Germline CDR1 and CDR2: MNHNS and SASEGT. V lost 6 bases and J 6 bases, leaving 17 bases between the germline ends. The sequence was collected from a woman aged 55-70 years in good health. The source material was blood. The rearrangement uses TRBV6-1 and TRBJ1-2; no clear D. CDR3 residues: CASRREADSDGYTF. The CDR3 DNA reads TGTGCCAGCAGGCGGGAAGCCGACTCGGATGGCTACACCTTC.